This T cell receptor beta chain was observed in a study of T cells in localized non-small cell lung cancer. General study results and limits: Of the top 100 tumor clones, median around 60 were in adjacent lung, approximately 28 among its top 100. Elevated circulating T cell density in blood was associated with longer overall survival. Heterogeneity remains possible, as sequencing covered one tumor region only.

Measured with immunoSEQ multiplex PCR; TCRdb has only the in-frame clones, and not every one. The sample carries a few thousand clones, roughly 20% recorded once. This clone was detected only a few times. Its antigen is not known. The origin of this receptor is a male donor aged 60 or over with stage II lung adenocarcinoma. Source: lung tumor tissue, taken before any cancer treatment.

As DNA, the CDR3 is TGCGCCAGCAGCTTGGCGGACTCTGGGGCCAACGTCCTGACTTTC. Residues: CASSLADSGANVLTF. V and J are TRBV5-1 and TRBJ2-6; no clear D. The CDR3 spans 15 residues. The V and J ends lost 0 bases and 0 bases respectively, with 4 bases between them. Germline CDR1 is SGHRS and CDR2 is YFSETQ.